This TCR beta chain derives from a study of shared clonotypes between healthy human individuals. The CDR3 totals 16 residues. The germline gives CDR1 LNHNV, CDR2 YYDKDF (reference sequence). Trimming left V 0 bases short and J 3 bases short, with 11 bases between. Study results and limitations: Non-shared clonotypes were found to have lower generation probabilities than the clonotypes that were shared by all four of the sorted-subset donors.

TCRdb keeps only in-frame clones here, not all; method: immunoSEQ multiplex PCR. The table shows 2 million to 2.5 million clones, with around 96% occurring only once. This clone was observed a single time. The target antigen is unknown. Naive CD8 cells, CD45RO-negative and positively selected for CCR7, excluded terminally differentiated effector memory CD45RA+ cells. The TCR sequence derives from a man aged 18 to 29 in good health. The source material was naive CD8+ T cells sorted from blood. The V and J genes are TRBV15 and TRBJ2-2; the D gene is possibly TRBD2 (6 bases). CDR3 region: CATSRDGTLDTGELFF. For the CDR3, the DNA is TGTGCCACCAGCAGAGACGGGACTCTCGACACCGGGGAGCTGTTTTTT.